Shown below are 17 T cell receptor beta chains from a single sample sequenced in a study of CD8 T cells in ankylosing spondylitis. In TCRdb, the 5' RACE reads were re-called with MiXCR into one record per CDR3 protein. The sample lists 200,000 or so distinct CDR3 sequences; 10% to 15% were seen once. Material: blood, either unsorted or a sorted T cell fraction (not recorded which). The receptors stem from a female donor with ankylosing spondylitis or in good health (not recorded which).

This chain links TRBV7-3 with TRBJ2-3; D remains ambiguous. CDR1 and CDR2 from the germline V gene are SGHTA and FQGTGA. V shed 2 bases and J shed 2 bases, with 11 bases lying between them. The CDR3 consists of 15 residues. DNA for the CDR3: TGTGCCAGCAGCTTAGGGCCATGGGACACAGATACGCAGTATTTT. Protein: CASSLGPWDTDTQYF. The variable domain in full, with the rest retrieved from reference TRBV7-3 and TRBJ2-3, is GAGVSQTPSNKVTEKGKYVELRCDPISGHTALYWYRQSLGQGPEFLIYFQGTGAADDSGLPNDRFFAVRPEGSVSTLKIQRTERGDSAVYLCASSLGPWDTDTQYFGPGTRLTVL.

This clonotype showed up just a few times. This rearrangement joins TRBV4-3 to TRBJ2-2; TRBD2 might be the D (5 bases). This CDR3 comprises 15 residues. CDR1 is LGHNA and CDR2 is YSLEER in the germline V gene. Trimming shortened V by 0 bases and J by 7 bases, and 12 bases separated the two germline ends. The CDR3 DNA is TGCGCCAGCAGCCAAGAGCTCGGGATGGGCGGGGAGCTGTTTTTT. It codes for CASSQELGMGGELFF.

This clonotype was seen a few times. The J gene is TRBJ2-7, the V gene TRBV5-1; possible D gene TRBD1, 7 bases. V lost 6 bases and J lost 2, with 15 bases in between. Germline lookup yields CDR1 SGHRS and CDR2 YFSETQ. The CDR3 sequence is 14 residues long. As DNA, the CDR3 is TGCGCCAGCAAACAGGGGACTGAGCCCTACGAGCAGTACTTC. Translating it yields CASKQGTEPYEQYF. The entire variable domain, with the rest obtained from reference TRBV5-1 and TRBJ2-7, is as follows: KAGVTQTPRYLIKTRGQQVTLSCSPISGHRSVSWYQQTPGQGLQFLFEYFSETQRNKGNFPGRFSGRQFSNSRSEMNVSTLELGDSALYLCASKQGTEPYEQYFGPGTRLTVT.

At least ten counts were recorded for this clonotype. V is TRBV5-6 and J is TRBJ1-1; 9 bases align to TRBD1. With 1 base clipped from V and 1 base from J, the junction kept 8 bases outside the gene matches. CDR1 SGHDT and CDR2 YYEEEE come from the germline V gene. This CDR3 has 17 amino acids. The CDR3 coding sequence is TGTGCCAGCAGCTTGTCGGGACAGGGAGAGCAGAACACTGAAGCTTTCTTT. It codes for CASSLSGQGEQNTEAFF.

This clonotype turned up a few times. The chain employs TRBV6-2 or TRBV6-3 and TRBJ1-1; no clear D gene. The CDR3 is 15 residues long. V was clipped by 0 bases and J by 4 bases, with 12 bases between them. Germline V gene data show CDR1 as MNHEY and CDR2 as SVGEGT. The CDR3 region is CASSYSATGGTEAFF. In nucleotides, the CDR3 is TGTGCCAGCAGTTACTCCGCTACGGGCGGCACTGAAGCTTTCTTT.

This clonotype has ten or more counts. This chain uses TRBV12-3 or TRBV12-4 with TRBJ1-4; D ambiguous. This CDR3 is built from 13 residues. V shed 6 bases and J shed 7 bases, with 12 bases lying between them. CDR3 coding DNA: TGTGCCAGCAGGCCAATGGGGAGTGAAAAACTGTTTTTT. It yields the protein CASRPMGSEKLFF.

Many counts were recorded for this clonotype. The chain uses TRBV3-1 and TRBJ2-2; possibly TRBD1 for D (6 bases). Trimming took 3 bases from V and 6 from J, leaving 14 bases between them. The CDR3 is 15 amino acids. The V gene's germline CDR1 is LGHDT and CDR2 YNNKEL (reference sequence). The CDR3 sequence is CASSHTLTGPGELFF. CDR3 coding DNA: TGTGCCAGCAGCCACACCTTGACAGGTCCCGGGGAGCTGTTTTTT.

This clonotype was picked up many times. Here the CDR3 reads CASSFGLAGANEQFF. The DNA of the CDR3 is TGTGCCAGCAGTTTTGGTCTAGCGGGAGCCAATGAGCAGTTCTTC. The genes are TRBV12-3 or TRBV12-4 and TRBJ2-1, with 10 nucleotides matching TRBD2. The V segment lost 3 bases and the J segment 6 bases; nucleotides outside the gene matches: 5. The CDR3 covers 15 residues.

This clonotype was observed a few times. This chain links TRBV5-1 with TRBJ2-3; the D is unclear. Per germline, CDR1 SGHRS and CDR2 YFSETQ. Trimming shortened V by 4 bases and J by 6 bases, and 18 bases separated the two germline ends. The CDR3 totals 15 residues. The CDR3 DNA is TGCGCCAGCAGCCCAGGTGGGAAGCGTACGGATACGCAGTATTTT. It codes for CASSPGGKRTDTQYF.

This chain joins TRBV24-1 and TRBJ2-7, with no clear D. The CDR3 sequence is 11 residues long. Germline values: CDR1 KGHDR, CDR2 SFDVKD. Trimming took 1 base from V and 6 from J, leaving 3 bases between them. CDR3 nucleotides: TGTGCCACCAGTGATTTTGGCGAGCAGTACTTC. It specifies CATSDFGEQYF.

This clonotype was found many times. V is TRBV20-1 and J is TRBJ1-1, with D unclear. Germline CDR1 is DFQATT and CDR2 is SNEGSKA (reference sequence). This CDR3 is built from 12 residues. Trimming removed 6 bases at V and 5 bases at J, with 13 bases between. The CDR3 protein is CSAGRVTTEAFF. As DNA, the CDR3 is TGCAGTGCCGGGAGGGTAACAACTGAAGCTTTCTTT.

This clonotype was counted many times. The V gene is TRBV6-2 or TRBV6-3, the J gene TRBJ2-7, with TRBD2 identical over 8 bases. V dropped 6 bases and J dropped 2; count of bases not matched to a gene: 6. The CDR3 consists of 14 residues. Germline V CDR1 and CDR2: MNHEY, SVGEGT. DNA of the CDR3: TGTGCCAGCAGACGGAGTAGCGGGGCCTACGAGCAGTACTTC. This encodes CASRRSSGAYEQYF.

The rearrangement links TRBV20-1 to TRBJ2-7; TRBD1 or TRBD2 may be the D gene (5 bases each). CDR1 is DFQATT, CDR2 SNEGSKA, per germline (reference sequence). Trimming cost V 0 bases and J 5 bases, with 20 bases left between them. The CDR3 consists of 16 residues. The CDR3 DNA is TGCAGTGCTAGAGATCCGGACCTGGGAGAAGGGGACGAGCAGTACTTC. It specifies CSARDPDLGEGDEQYF.

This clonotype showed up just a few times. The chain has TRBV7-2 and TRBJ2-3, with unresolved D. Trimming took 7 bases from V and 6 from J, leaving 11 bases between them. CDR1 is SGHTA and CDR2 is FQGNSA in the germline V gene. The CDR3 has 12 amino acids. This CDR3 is CASTERADTQYF. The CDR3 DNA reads TGTGCCAGCACCGAAAGGGCGGATACGCAGTATTTT.

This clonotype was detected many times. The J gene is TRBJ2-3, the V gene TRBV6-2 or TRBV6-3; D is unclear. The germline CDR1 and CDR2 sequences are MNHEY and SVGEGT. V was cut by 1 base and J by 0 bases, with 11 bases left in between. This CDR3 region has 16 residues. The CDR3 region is CASSYFKYGSTDTQYF. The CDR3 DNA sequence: TGTGCCAGCAGTTACTTTAAGTACGGGAGCACAGATACGCAGTATTTT.

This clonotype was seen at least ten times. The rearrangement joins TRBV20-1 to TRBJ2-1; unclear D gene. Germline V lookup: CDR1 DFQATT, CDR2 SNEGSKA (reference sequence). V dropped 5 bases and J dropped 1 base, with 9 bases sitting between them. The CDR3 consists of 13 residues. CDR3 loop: CSAPGLSYNEQFF. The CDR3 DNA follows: TGCAGTGCTCCCGGGTTATCCTACAATGAGCAGTTCTTC.

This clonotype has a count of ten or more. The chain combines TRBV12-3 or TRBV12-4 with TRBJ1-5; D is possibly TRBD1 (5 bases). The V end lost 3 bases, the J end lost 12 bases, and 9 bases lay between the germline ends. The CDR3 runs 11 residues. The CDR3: CASSFRGRQHF. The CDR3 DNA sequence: TGTGCCAGCAGTTTTAGGGGACGCCAGCATTTT.